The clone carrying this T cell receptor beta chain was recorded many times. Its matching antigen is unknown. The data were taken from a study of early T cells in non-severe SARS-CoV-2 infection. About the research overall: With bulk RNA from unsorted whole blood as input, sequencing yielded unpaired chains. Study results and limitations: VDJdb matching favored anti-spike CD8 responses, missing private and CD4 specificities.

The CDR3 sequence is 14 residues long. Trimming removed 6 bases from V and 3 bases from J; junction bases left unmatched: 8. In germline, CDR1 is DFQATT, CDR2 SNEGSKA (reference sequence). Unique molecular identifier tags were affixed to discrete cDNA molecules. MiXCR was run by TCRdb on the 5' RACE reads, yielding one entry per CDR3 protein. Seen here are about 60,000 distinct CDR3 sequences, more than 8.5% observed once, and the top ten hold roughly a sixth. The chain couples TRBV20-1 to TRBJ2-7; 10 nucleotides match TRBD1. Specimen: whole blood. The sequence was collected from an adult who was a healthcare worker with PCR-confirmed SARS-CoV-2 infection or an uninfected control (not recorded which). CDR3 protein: CSAMDRGFLYEQYF. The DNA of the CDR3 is TGCAGTGCCATGGACAGGGGGTTCCTCTACGAGCAGTACTTC.